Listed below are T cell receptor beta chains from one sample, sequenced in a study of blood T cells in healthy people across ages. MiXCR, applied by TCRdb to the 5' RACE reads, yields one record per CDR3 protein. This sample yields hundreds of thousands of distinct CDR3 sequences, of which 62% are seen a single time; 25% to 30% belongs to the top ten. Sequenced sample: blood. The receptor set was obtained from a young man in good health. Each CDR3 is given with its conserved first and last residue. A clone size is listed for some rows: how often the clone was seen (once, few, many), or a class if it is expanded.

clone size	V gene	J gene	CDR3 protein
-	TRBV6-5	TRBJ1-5	CASSYGRDNQPQHF
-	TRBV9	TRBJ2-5	CASSVGGQGSGETQYF
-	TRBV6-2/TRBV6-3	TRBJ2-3	CASSYPRQGADTQYF
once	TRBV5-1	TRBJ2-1	CANSLGRGGSYNEQFF
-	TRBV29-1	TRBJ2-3	CSARRIVTDTQYF
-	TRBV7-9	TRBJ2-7	CASSPHWTESSYEQYF
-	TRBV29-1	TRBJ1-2	CSVDREGGYTF
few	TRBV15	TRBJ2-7	CATSRGDFTYEQYF
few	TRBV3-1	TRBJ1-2	CASSQKRPGGYTF
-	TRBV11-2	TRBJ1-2	CASSLGSSGTGPVNYGYTF
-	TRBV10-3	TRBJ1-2	CAISESTRAGGYTF
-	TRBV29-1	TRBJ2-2	CSGRQGDTGELFF
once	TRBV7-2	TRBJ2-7	CASSWTGFGYEQYF
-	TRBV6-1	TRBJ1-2	CASEDRGSYYGYTF
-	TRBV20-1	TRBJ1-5	CSASPAGAFQPQHF
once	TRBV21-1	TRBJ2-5	CASSMGATIQETQYF
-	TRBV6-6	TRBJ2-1	CASSANPGNEQFF
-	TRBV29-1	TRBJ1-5	CSVVPGRNQPQHF
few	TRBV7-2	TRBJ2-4	CASSASRQLSGKNIQYF
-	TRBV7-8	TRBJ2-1	CASSWERGEQFF
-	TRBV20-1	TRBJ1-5	CSARRPGTGAPAGQPQHF
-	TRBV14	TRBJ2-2	CASSQSGTSTGELFF
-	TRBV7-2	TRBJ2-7	CARSLTGPGGYEQYF
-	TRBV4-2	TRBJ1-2	CASSQGLFNTF
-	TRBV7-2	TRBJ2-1	CASSLDGGGFEQFF
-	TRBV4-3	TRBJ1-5	CASSQPGTAWPQHF
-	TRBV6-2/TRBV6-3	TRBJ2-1	CASIAGLAGVNEQFF
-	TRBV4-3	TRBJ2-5	CASSQDSSLPETQYF
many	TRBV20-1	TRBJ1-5	CSTQLPGEYSNQPQHF
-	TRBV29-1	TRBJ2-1	CSGDRSQETQFF
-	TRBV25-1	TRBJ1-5	CASSALQFNQPQHF
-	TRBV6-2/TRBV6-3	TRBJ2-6	CASIGGPGANVLTF
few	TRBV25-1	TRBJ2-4	CASTDGLAKNIQYF
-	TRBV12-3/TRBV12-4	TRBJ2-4	CASSLGGVQYF
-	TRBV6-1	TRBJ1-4	CASSEEVGGNEKLFF
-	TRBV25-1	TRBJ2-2	CASSEVTGELFF
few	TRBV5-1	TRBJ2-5	CASSLNPTGNQETQYF
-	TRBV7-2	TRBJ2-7	CASSFQQGAYEQYF
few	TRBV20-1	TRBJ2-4	CSARDYLAKNIQYF
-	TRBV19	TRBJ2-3	CASRAGTEADTQYF
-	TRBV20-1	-	CSATQGNYEQYF
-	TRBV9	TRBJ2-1	CASSSDHNEQFF
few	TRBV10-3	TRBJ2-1	CAITPSGGANNEQFF
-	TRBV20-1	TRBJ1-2	CSATDRPIANGYTF
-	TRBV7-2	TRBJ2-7	CASNDGAYEQYF
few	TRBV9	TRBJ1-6	CASSPHPSSMGSPLHF
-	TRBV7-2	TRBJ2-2	CASSLGVGWNTGELFF
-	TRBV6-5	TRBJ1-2	CASSRGGNDGYTF